Below are 17 T cell receptor beta chains sequenced from a single sample in a study of spatial heterogeneity in lung cancer. As to time point: sample taken at primary tumor resection. Tumor, nontumor lung or frozen PBMC supplied whole RNA that was sequenced unsorted. TCRdb re-analysed the 5' RACE reads in MiXCR, keeping a single row per CDR3 protein. The repertoire includes 85,000 to 100,000 distinct CDR3 sequences, approximately 12% of them detected once, and roughly 41% sits in the top ten. The sequences come from PBMCs, collected at surgery. The receptors here all came from a male donor with early-stage non-small cell lung cancer.

The genes are TRBV4-1 and TRBJ1-1; a possible D gene is TRBD1 (5 bases). This CDR3 contains 15 residues. The V gene lost 4 bases and the J gene lost 0 bases, with 12 bases spanning the gap. The germline V gene encodes CDR1 MGHRA and CDR2 YSYEKL. CDR3 DNA sequence: TGCGCCAGCAGCCGGACGGGGGAAGTGAACACTGAAGCTTTCTTT. The encoded protein is CASSRTGEVNTEAFF.

The V and J genes are TRBV5-4 and TRBJ2-1, with 7 nucleotides matching TRBD1. J gave up 5 bases and V 5 bases, and 7 bases lay outside the gene matches. This CDR3 is 14 amino acids long. Germline V gives CDR1 SGHNT, CDR2 YYREEE (reference sequence). The CDR3 reads CASRTQTGNNEQFF. In nucleotides, the CDR3 is TGTGCCAGCAGAACCCAGACAGGGAACAATGAGCAGTTCTTC.

At least ten counts were recorded for this clonotype. The chain joins TRBV5-5 to TRBJ2-6, with TRBD1 as a possible D gene (6 bases). This CDR3 spans 17 amino acids. Trimming stripped 4 bases from V and 0 bases from J, with 14 bases between. The germline V gene encodes CDR1 SGHKS and CDR2 YYEKEE (reference sequence). The CDR3 bases are TGTGCCAGCAGCACACAACAGGGTAGCTCTGGGGCCAACGTCCTGACTTTC. Its protein product is CASSTQQGSSGANVLTF. The full variable domain, with the rest looked up from reference TRBV5-5 and TRBJ2-6, is DAGVTQSPTHLIKTRGQQVTLRCSPISGHKSVSWYQQVLGQGPQFIFQYYEKEERGRGNFPDRFSARQFPNYSSELNVNALLLGDSALYLCASSTQQGSSGANVLTFGAGSRLTVL.

This clonotype has only a few counts. This sequence joins TRBV9 and TRBJ1-2, with D possibly being TRBD1 (5 bases). The CDR3 spans 13 residues. Germline-derived CDR1 and CDR2 are SGDLS and YYNGEE. The germline V and J ends were trimmed by 4 bases and 3 bases, with 10 bases remaining between them. Here the CDR3 reads CASSSRGDYGYTF. In DNA form, the CDR3 reads TGTGCCAGCAGCTCTAGGGGCGACTATGGCTACACCTTC.

This clonotype has a handful of counts. The chain couples TRBV19 to TRBJ2-1, with 12 bases matching TRBD2. There are 15 residues in the CDR3. V was clipped by 5 bases and J by 4 bases; unmatched bases: 3. Germline V gene data show CDR1 as LNHDA and CDR2 as SQIVND (reference sequence). The CDR3 nucleotides are TGTGCCAGTAGTCCTAGCGGGAGGGGGTACAATGAGCAGTTCTTC. This encodes CASSPSGRGYNEQFF.

This clonotype was observed a few times. J is TRBJ2-1 and V is TRBV11-1; D ambiguous. Germline CDR1 and CDR2: SGHAT and FQDESV (reference sequence). V lost 7 bases, J lost 5 bases, and 15 bases lay in between. This CDR3 comprises 14 residues. The CDR3 nucleotides are TGTGCCAGCAACCACGTCTACCTGAACAATGAGCAGTTCTTC. It yields the protein CASNHVYLNNEQFF. The entire variable domain, with the rest obtained from reference TRBV11-1 and TRBJ2-1, is as follows: EAEVAQSPRYKITEKSQAVAFWCDPISGHATLYWYRQILGQGPELLVQFQDESVVDDSQLPKDRFSAERLKGVDSTLKIQPAELGDSAMYLCASNHVYLNNEQFFGPGTRLTVL.

This clonotype was seen more than once but under ten times. The V gene is TRBV7-3, the J gene TRBJ2-7; 9 bases match TRBD2. Germline loops: CDR1 SGHTA, CDR2 FQGTGA. Losses at the gene ends were 4 bases for V and 3 bases for J; bases not matched to a gene: 1. The CDR3 sequence is 13 residues long. CDR3 in amino acids: CASSSLAGYEQYF. The CDR3 nucleotides are TGTGCCAGCAGCTCACTAGCGGGCTACGAGCAGTACTTC.

In its sample, this clonotype was seen a few times. This rearrangement joins TRBV18 to TRBJ2-2, with no clear D. The CDR3 is made up of 14 amino acids. The germline V gene encodes CDR1 KGHSH and CDR2 LQKENI. Trimming cost V 0 bases and J 4 bases, with 6 bases left between them. CDR3 coding DNA: TGTGCCAGCTCACCACCGGTCTTCACCGGGGAGCTGTTTTTT. Translation gives CASSPPVFTGELFF. Supplemented by reference TRBV18 and TRBJ2-2, the full variable domain reads NAGVMQNPRHLVRRRGQEARLRCSPMKGHSHVYWYRQLPEEGLKFMVYLQKENIIDESGMPKERFSAEFPKEGPSILRIQQVVRGDSAAYFCASSPPVFTGELFFGEGSRLTVL.

At least ten counts were recorded for this clonotype. V gene TRBV4-1 combines with J gene TRBJ1-1, with D possibly being TRBD1 (6 bases). The length of the CDR3 is 14 residues. Germline V gene lookup returns CDR1 MGHRA and CDR2 YSYEKL. Deletions cut 5 bases from V and 5 bases from J, with 15 bases between. CDR3 residues: CASSIQGWGTEAFF. Written as DNA, the CDR3 is TGCGCCAGCAGCATTCAGGGGTGGGGGACTGAAGCTTTCTTT.

This clonotype was counted many times. J is TRBJ2-6 and V is TRBV20-1; no clear D. Per the germline V gene, CDR1 is DFQATT and CDR2 is SNEGSKA (reference sequence). The CDR3 length is 15 residues. V gave up 0 bases and J gave up 2 bases, with 8 bases separating them. In DNA form, the CDR3 reads TGCAGTGCTAGAGATAACAGAGCTGGGGCCAACGTCCTGACTTTC. Its protein product is CSARDNRAGANVLTF.

Ten or more counts support this clonotype. The chain couples TRBV6-2 or TRBV6-3 to TRBJ1-5; a possible D gene is TRBD1 (5 bases). This CDR3 has 16 residues. The germline CDR1 and CDR2 sequences are MNHEY and SVGEGT. V was pared by 2 bases and J by 1 base, with 12 bases between. CDR3 region: CASSYRRGTSNQPQHF. The CDR3, as DNA: TGTGCCAGCAGTTACCGTCGAGGGACGAGCAATCAGCCCCAGCATTTT.

The V and J genes are TRBV18 and TRBJ2-1; 9 bases are shared with TRBD1. CDR1 KGHSH and CDR2 LQKENI come from the germline V gene. The CDR3 has 15 amino acids. V lost 6 bases to trimming and J lost 7 bases; unmatched junction nucleotides: 10. The CDR3 sequence: CASSGQGIFGNEQFF. The DNA of the CDR3 is TGTGCCAGCTCTGGACAGGGGATCTTCGGGAATGAGCAGTTCTTC.

This clonotype was observed a few times. This CDR3 is CAINRGGRSTDTQYF. For the CDR3, the DNA is TGTGCCATCAATCGGGGGGGGCGAAGCACAGATACGCAGTATTTT. The chain recombines TRBV10-3 with TRBJ2-3; 8 bases match TRBD2. The CDR3 runs to 15 residues. V was clipped by 7 bases and J by 0 bases; unmatched bases: 6. Germline V gives CDR1 ENHRY, CDR2 SYGVKD.

The V and J genes are TRBV20-1 and TRBJ2-7; 10 nucleotides align to TRBD2. V was pared by 6 bases and J by 6 bases, with 11 bases of the junction left unmatched. Germline V gene lookup returns CDR1 DFQATT and CDR2 SNEGSKA (reference sequence). The CDR3 is 14 amino acids. The CDR3 nucleotides are TGCAGTGCCTCCCCCTCTAGCGGGAGCACCGAGCAGTACTTC. Its translation: CSASPSSGSTEQYF.

The V call is TRBV18, the J call TRBJ2-7; 7 nucleotides line up with TRBD1. Germline V lookup: CDR1 KGHSH, CDR2 LQKENI. The CDR3 consists of 16 residues. V trimming: 2 bases; J trimming: 4 bases; junction bases outside the gene matches: 11. The CDR3 sequence is CASSPRDRLFGYEQYF. The CDR3 DNA is TGTGCCAGCTCACCAAGGGACAGACTGTTCGGTTACGAGCAGTACTTC.

Ten or more counts support this clonotype. This chain connects TRBV3-1 to TRBJ2-7; D assignment may be TRBD1 or TRBD2 (5 bases each). Deletions cut 4 bases from V and 3 bases from J, with 10 bases between. This CDR3 contains 13 residues. Germline lookup yields CDR1 LGHDT and CDR2 YNNKEL (reference sequence). CDR3 DNA sequence: TGTGCCAGCAGCCCCCTGGGGGTCTACGAGCAGTACTTC. Its protein product is CASSPLGVYEQYF.

In its sample, this clonotype was seen a few times. The V call is TRBV6-5, the J call TRBJ2-7; 10 nucleotides agree with TRBD1. V gave up 6 bases and J gave up 5 bases; unmatched junction bases: 1. This CDR3 region has 12 residues. Germline V gives CDR1 MNHEY, CDR2 SVGAGI. CDR3 sequence: CASRTGGDEQYF. The CDR3 DNA sequence: TGTGCCAGCAGGACAGGGGGCGACGAGCAGTACTTC.